The 21 T cell receptor beta chains in this list originate from one sample, sequenced in a study of cytomegalovirus exposure and HLA in healthy donors. The PCR used 60 Vbeta and 13 Jbeta primers. Repertoires were generated with immunoSEQ multiplex PCR, while TCRdb's copy carries only in-frame clones and drops some. This table has around 130,000 clones, 75% to 90% appearing once. The sample taken for sequencing was PBMCs. The receptors were gathered from a woman under 40 in good health and CMV-seropositive.

The rearrangement uses TRBV6-1 and TRBJ1-4; D gene unclear. The V end was cut by 1 base, the J end by 7 bases, with 7 bases between. The length of the CDR3 is 13 residues. Germline-derived CDR1 and CDR2 are MNHNS and SASEGT. The CDR3 spells CASSEGLVEKLFF. The CDR3, as DNA: TGTGCCAGCAGTGAAGGACTAGTTGAAAAACTGTTTTTT.

V and J are TRBV28 and TRBJ1-5; D not certain. This CDR3 contains 13 residues. CDR1 MDHEN and CDR2 SYDVKM come from the germline V gene. V was cut by 7 bases and J by 3 bases, with 10 bases left in between. Here the CDR3 reads CASNVALNQPQHF. CDR3 coding DNA: TGTGCCAGCAACGTGGCCCTCAATCAGCCCCAGCATTTT.

The rearrangement links TRBV18 to TRBJ2-5, with D possibly being TRBD2 (6 bases). This CDR3 comprises 13 residues. Trimming stripped 4 bases from V and 3 bases from J, with 9 bases between. The germline V gene encodes CDR1 KGHSH and CDR2 LQKENI. CDR3 DNA: TGTGCCAGCTCACGAGGAGGGGAAGAGACCCAGTACTTC. It is translated as CASSRGGEETQYF.

The chain joins TRBV27 to TRBJ2-5, with D uncertain. CDR1 is MNHEY and CDR2 is SMNVEV in the germline V gene (reference sequence). CDR3 size: 14 residues. V lost 2 bases and J 1 base, leaving 8 bases between the germline ends. CDR3: CASSLVGSQETQYF. Written as DNA, the CDR3 is TGTGCCAGCAGTTTAGTTGGCAGCCAAGAGACCCAGTACTTC.

The chain uses TRBV9 and TRBJ1-5, with D perhaps TRBD1 (5 bases). V lost 0 bases and J 5 bases, leaving 12 bases between the germline ends. Germline V CDR1 and CDR2: SGDLS, YYNGEE. This CDR3 is built from 15 residues. CDR3 sequence: CASSVAGLWDQPQHF. In DNA, the CDR3 is TGTGCCAGCAGCGTAGCAGGGTTGTGGGATCAGCCCCAGCATTTT. The whole variable domain, remainder taken from reference TRBV9 and TRBJ1-5, is DSGVTQTPKHLITATGQRVTLRCSPRSGDLSVYWYQQSLDQGLQFLIQYYNGEERAKGNILERFSAQQFPDLHSELNLSSLELGDSALYFCASSVAGLWDQPQHFGDGTRLSIL.

The V gene is TRBV29-1, the J gene TRBJ1-4; possible D gene TRBD1, 5 bases. CDR1 and CDR2 from the germline V gene are SQVTM and ANQGSEA. V gave up 4 bases and J gave up 7 bases, with 10 bases separating them. This CDR3 has 12 residues. The CDR3 DNA is TGCAGCGTTGGCCGAACAGGTGAAAAACTGTTTTTT. The encoded protein is CSVGRTGEKLFF.

J is TRBJ2-1 and V is TRBV29-1; 12 bases fit TRBD1. The V and J ends lost 6 bases and 11 bases, in that order; junction bases with no gene match: 5. CDR1 is SQVTM, CDR2 ANQGSEA, per germline. The CDR3 has 12 amino acids. The CDR3 bases are TGCAGCGTCGGGACAGGGGGCCAAAAGCAGTTCTTC. It codes for CSVGTGGQKQFF.

The chain employs TRBV5-1 and TRBJ1-2; no firm D call. The ends were cut back, 5 bases at V and 2 bases at J, with 13 bases in the middle. This CDR3 is built from 14 residues. Germline assignment: CDR1 SGHRS and CDR2 YFSETQ. This CDR3 reads CASREDAVNYGYTF. The CDR3 nucleotides read TGCGCCAGCAGGGAGGATGCGGTAAACTATGGCTACACCTTC.

The chain carries TRBV5-1 and TRBJ2-1; the D is unclear. Trimming removed 0 bases from V and 6 bases from J, with 7 bases in between. This CDR3 has 13 amino acids. Germline CDR1 and CDR2: SGHRS and YFSETQ. CDR3 sequence: CASSLVPTNEQFF. The DNA of the CDR3 is TGCGCCAGCAGCTTGGTTCCTACCAATGAGCAGTTCTTC.

The CDR3 nucleotides are TGTGCCAGCAGTTACTCCCTGGGGGGAGCGGGGGGCGAGCAGTACTTC. Its translation is CASSYSLGGAGGEQYF. V and J are TRBV6-6 and TRBJ2-7; 9 nucleotides match TRBD2. Trimming at V came to 0 bases and at J to 6 bases, leaving 9 bases not matched to a gene. CDR3 length equals 16 residues. In germline, CDR1 is MNHNY, CDR2 SVGAGI (reference sequence).

Only a few counts were recorded for this clone. This rearrangement joins TRBV7-6 to TRBJ2-2, with D perhaps TRBD2 (6 bases). Deletions cut 5 bases from V and 4 bases from J, with 8 bases between. Germline loops: CDR1 SGHVS, CDR2 FNYEAQ. CDR3 length: 13 amino acids. This chain's CDR3 is CASSPEGTGELFF. Written as DNA, the CDR3 is TGTGCCAGCAGCCCGGAGGGCACCGGGGAGCTGTTTTTT.

In regard to this clone: The sample contains more than one DNA sequence encoding this CDR3. The V and J genes are TRBV5-1 and TRBJ1-1; tentative D call: TRBD1 (5 bases). V was clipped by 0 bases and J by 0 bases, with 6 bases between them. The CDR3 totals 14 residues. Germline V gene sequence: CDR1 SGHRS, CDR2 YFSETQ. CDR3 coding DNA: TGCGCCAGCAGCTTGGACAGGATGAACACTGAAGCTTTCTTT. This sequence encodes CASSLDRMNTEAFF.

This chain connects TRBV4-1 to TRBJ2-1; 16 nucleotides match TRBD2. The CDR3 spans 16 residues. The germline CDR1 and CDR2 sequences are MGHRA and YSYEKL. Unmatched junction bases numbered 6, after V lost 3 bases and J lost 10 bases. CDR3 DNA: TGCGCCAGCAGCCAGCCGGGACTAGCGGGAGGGGGGGAGCAGTTCTTC. This encodes CASSQPGLAGGGEQFF.

The chain has TRBV19 and TRBJ2-2, with a tentative D call TRBD2 (5 bases). Trimming removed 2 bases from V and 5 bases from J, with 12 bases in between. Germline CDR1 and CDR2: LNHDA and SQIVND (reference sequence). The CDR3 loop spans 15 amino acids. CDR3 in amino acids: CASSIPRGETGELFF. DNA of the CDR3: TGTGCCAGTAGTATACCCCGGGGAGAGACCGGGGAGCTGTTTTTT. Complete variable domain (other parts from reference TRBV19 and TRBJ2-2): DGGITQSPKYLFRKEGQNVTLSCEQNLNHDAMYWYRQDPGQGLRLIYYSQIVNDFQKGDIAEGYSVSREKKESFPLTVTSAQKNPTAFYLCASSIPRGETGELFFGEGSRLTVL.

This chain joins TRBV7-9 and TRBJ1-1; no definite D call. V lost 1 base, J lost 4 bases, and 7 bases lay in between. In germline, CDR1 is SEHNR, CDR2 FQNEAQ (reference sequence). The CDR3 consists of 13 residues. CDR3 sequence (DNA): TGTGCCAGCAGCTTAGACGAGGGCACTGAAGCTTTCTTT. Its protein is CASSLDEGTEAFF.

V is TRBV27 and J is TRBJ1-6; D gene uncertain. This CDR3 is 16 amino acids long. Trimming shortened V by 3 bases and J by 4 bases, and 13 bases separated the two germline ends. Germline CDR1 and CDR2: MNHEY and SMNVEV (reference sequence). The CDR3 DNA follows: TGTGCCAGCAGTTTCTCCGGCGGGTATTATAATTCACCCCTCCACTTT. This codes for CASSFSGGYYNSPLHF.

The chain has TRBV28 and TRBJ2-2; possibly TRBD1 for D (6 bases). The CDR3 loop spans 15 amino acids. Germline lookup yields CDR1 MDHEN and CDR2 SYDVKM. The germline V and J ends were trimmed by 6 bases and 6 bases, with 17 bases remaining between them. The chain's CDR3 is CASRLQGPGAGELFF. The CDR3 bases are TGTGCCAGCAGGTTACAGGGACCAGGGGCCGGGGAGCTGTTTTTT. Full variable domain (missing parts from reference TRBV28 and TRBJ2-2): DVKVTQSSRYLVKRTGEKVFLECVQDMDHENMFWYRQDPGLGLRLIYFSYDVKMKEKGDIPEGYSVSREKKERFSLILESASTNQTSMYLCASRLQGPGAGELFFGEGSRLTVL.

For the CDR3, the DNA is TGTGCCAGCAGTTCTAGCGCCGACTCCTACGAGCAGTACTTC. Translated, it gives CASSSSADSYEQYF. This chain uses TRBV6-4 with TRBJ2-7; D possibly corresponds to TRBD2 (6 bases). Trimming took 5 bases from V and 0 from J, leaving 11 bases between them. Per the germline V gene, CDR1 is MRHNA and CDR2 is SNTAGT. CDR3 length equals 14 residues.

About this clone itself: Other DNA sequences from this sample encode an identical CDR3 as well. The chain links TRBV28 to TRBJ1-3; D ambiguous. Germline V CDR1 and CDR2: MDHEN, SYDVKM. The length of the CDR3 is 13 residues. Trimming removed 5 bases from V and 0 bases from J, with 5 bases in between. The CDR3 protein is CASSLLSGNTIYF. In DNA, the CDR3 is TGTGCCAGCAGTCTTCTCTCTGGAAACACCATATATTTT.

The chain employs TRBV6-1 and TRBJ1-1; TRBD1 agrees at 9 bases. Germline V gene data show CDR1 as MNHNS and CDR2 as SASEGT. Unmatched junction bases numbered 11, after V lost 6 bases and J lost 6 bases. This CDR3 is built from 15 residues. CDR3: CASRGTGRLGAEAFF. The DNA for the CDR3 is TGTGCCAGCAGGGGGACAGGGAGGTTAGGAGCTGAAGCTTTCTTT.

CDR3 amino acids: CASRSHSGITDTQYF. The CDR3 nucleotides read TGTGCCAGCAGGTCCCACTCGGGGATTACAGATACGCAGTATTTT. The rearrangement uses TRBV11-2 and TRBJ2-3; a weak D match, TRBD2 (5 bases). The CDR3 totals 15 residues. V shed 6 bases and J shed 3 bases, with 16 bases lying between them. Germline V gives CDR1 SGHAT, CDR2 FQNNGV.